The present entry profiles one T cell receptor (beta chain) with its context. Antigen unknown. The data stem from a study of T cell responses to AZD1222 COVID-19 vaccine. Produced via immunoSEQ multiplex PCR; TCRdb's table is partial and in-frame only. The sample consists of roughly 100,000 clones, over 80% of them appearing once. Study conclusions and caveats: Seropositivity was recorded at baseline in only a handful of AZD1222 recipients.

The CDR3 loop spans 12 amino acids. Germline V gene lookup returns CDR1 MNHEY and CDR2 SVGAGI. V lost 7 bases to trimming and J lost 3 bases, with 10 bases between them. The origin of this receptor is an adult in good health. The sequencing here drew on peripheral blood, taken on day 0 of AZD1222 vaccination. The chain joins TRBV6-5 to TRBJ2-7, with D maybe TRBD2 (6 bases). The CDR3 here is CASTGLSYEQYF. In DNA, the CDR3 is TGTGCCAGCACCGGACTAAGCTACGAGCAGTACTTC.